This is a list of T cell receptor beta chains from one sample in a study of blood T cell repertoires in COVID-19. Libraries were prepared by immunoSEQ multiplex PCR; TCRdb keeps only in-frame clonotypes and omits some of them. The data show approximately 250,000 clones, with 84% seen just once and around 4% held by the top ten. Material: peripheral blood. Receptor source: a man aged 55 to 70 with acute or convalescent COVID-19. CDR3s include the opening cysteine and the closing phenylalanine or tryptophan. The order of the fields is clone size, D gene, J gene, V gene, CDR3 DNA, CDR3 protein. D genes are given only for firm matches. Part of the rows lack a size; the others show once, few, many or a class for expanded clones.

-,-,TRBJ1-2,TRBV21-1,TGTGCCAGCAGCAAAGTTACAGGGGACCAGGATGGCTACACCTTC,CASSKVTGDQDGYTF
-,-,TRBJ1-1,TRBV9,TGTGCCAGCAGCGTAGGGACAGCCTTGAACACTGAAGCTTTCTTT,CASSVGTALNTEAFF
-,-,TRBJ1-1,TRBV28,TGTGCCAGCACGTCGAACACTGAAGCTTTCTTT,CASTSNTEAFF
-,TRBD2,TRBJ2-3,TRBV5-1,TGCGCCAGCAGCTCCATAGCGGGAGGCCGCACAGATACGCAGTATTTT,CASSSIAGGRTDTQYF
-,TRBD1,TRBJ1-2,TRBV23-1,TGCGCCAGCAGTCTACAGGGGAGCTATGGCTACACCTTC,CASSLQGSYGYTF
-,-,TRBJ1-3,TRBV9,TGTGCCAGCAGCGTCCGGACTGGAAGGAACACCATATATTTT,CASSVRTGRNTIYF
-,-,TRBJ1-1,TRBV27,TGTGCCAGCAGACGAGAAGGACACTACACTGAAGCTTTCTTT,CASRREGHYTEAFF
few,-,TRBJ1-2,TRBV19,TGTGCCAGTAGTACTCCCCCGCGGAGGACCTATGGCTACACCTTC,CASSTPPRRTYGYTF
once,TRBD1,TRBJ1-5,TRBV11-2,TGTGCCAGCAGCAACACAGGGGTCCATCAGCCCCAGCATTTT,CASSNTGVHQPQHF
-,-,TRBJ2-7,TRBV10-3,TGTGCCATCAGTGAGGCGCGGGAATACGAGCAGTACTTC,CAISEAREYEQYF
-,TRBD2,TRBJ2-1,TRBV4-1,TGCGCCAGCAGCCCCTCCGGGACTAGCAGGAACAATGAGCAGTTCTTC,CASSPSGTSRNNEQFF
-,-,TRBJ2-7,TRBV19,TGTGCCAGTAGTTTTACTTCCACTGGACAGAACGAGCAGTACTTC,CASSFTSTGQNEQYF
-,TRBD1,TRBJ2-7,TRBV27,TGTGCCAGCAGTTTAAGGCAGGGGGCGGTCTACGAGCAGTACTTC,CASSLRQGAVYEQYF
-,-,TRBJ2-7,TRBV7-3,TGTGCCAGCAGCGCGCCCCCCGGCGAGCAGTACTTC,CASSAPPGEQYF
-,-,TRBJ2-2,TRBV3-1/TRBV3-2,TGTGCCAGCAGCCCTCGGACTGCCCGCCGGGAGCTGTTTTTT,CASSPRTARRELFF
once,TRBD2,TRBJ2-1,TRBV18,TGTGCCAGCTCACCACGGGTTTGGACTAGCGGGAGTTCCTACAATGAGCAGTTCTTC,CASSPRVWTSGSSYNEQFF
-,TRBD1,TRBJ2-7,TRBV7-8,TGTGCCAGCAGCTTACCCCCCGGGACAGGGGTATGGGAGCAGTACTTC,CASSLPPGTGVWEQYF
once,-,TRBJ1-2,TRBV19,TGTGCCAGTACTCTGGCAGTTAACTATGGCTACACCTTC,CASTLAVNYGYTF
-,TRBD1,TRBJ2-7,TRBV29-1,TGCAGCGTTGGGGGACAGGGGTACGAGCAGTACTTC,CSVGGQGYEQYF
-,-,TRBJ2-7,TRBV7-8,TGTGCCAGCAGCTTGACAGGTGGCGAGCAGTACTTC,CASSLTGGEQYF
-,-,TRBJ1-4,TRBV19,TGTGCCAGTAGTATTAGGTCCGGGGGGTACGAAAAACTGTTTTTT,CASSIRSGGYEKLFF
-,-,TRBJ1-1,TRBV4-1,TGCGCCAGCAGCTCATTTAGAAACACTGAAGCTTTCTTT,CASSSFRNTEAFF
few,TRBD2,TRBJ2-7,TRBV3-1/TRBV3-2,TGTGCCAGCAGCCAAGGGCTAGCGGGGGACGAGCAGTACTTC,CASSQGLAGDEQYF
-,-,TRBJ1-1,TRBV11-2,TGTGCCAGCACCCCCCGTGGGGGGAGGAACACTGAAGCTTTCTTT,CASTPRGGRNTEAFF
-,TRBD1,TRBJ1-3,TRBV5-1,TGCGCCAGCAGACAGGGGCCCCACGAAGACACCATATATTTT,CASRQGPHEDTIYF
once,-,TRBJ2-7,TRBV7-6,TGTGCCAGCAGCCCCCGGGGGAGCGCTCACTCCTACGAGCAGTACTTC,CASSPRGSAHSYEQYF
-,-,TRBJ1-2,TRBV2,TGTGCCAGCAGACGGAACTATGGCTACACCTTC,CASRRNYGYTF
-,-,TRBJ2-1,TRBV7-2,TGTGCCAGCAGCTTAGGGCCCAACAATGAGCAGTTCTTC,CASSLGPNNEQFF
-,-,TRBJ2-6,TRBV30,TGTGCCTGGAGCCCAGGAACGTCTGGGGCCAACGTCCTGACTTTC,CAWSPGTSGANVLTF
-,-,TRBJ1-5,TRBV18,TGTGCCAGCTCCGACACCAGCAATCAGCCCCAGCATTTT,CASSDTSNQPQHF